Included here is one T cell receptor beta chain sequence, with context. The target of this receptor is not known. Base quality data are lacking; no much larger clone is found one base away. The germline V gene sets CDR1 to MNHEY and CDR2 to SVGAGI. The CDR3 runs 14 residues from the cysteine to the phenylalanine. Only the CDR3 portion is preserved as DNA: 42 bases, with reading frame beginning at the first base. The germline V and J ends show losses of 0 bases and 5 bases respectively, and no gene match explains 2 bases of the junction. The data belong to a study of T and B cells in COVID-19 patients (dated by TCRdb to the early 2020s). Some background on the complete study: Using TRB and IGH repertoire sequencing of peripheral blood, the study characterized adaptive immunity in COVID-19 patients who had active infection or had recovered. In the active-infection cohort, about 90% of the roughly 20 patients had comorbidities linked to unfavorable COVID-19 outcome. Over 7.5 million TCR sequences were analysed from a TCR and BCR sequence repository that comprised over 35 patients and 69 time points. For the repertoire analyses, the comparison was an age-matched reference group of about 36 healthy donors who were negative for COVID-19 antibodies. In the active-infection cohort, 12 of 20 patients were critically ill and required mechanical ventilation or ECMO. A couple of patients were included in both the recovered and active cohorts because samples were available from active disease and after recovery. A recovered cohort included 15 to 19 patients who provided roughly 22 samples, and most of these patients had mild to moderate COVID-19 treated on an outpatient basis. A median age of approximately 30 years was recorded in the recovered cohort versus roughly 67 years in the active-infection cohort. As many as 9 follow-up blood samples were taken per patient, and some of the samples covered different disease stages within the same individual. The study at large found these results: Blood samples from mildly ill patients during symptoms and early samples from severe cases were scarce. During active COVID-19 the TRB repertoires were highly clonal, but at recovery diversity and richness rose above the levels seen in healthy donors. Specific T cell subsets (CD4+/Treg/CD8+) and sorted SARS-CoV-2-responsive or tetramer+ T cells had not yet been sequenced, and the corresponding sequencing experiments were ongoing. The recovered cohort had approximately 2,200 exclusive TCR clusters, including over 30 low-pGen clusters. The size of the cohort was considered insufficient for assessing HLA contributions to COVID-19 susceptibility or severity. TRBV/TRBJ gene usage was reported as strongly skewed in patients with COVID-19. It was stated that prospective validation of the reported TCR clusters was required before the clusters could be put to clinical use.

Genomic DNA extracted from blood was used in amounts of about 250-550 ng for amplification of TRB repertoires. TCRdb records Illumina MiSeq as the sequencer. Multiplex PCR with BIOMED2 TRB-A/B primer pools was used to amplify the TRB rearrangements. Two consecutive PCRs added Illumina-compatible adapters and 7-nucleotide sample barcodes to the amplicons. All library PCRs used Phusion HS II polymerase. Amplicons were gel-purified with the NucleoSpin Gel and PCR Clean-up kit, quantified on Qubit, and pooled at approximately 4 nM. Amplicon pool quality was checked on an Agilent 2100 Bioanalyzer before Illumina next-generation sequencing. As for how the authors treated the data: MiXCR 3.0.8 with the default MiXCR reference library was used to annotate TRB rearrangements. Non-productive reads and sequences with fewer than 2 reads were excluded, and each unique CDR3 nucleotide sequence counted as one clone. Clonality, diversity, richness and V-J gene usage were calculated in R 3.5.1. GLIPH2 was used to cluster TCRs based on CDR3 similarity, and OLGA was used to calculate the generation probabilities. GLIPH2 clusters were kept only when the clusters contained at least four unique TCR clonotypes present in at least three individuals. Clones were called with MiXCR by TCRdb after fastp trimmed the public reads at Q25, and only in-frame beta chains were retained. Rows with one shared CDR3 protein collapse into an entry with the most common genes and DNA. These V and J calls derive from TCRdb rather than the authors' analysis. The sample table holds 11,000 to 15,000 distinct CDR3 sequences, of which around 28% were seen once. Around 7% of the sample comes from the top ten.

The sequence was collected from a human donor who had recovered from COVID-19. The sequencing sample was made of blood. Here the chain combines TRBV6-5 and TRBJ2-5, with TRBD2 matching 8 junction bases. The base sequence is TGTGCCAGCAGTTACTCTAGCGGGGCGGAGACCCAGTACTTC. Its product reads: CASSYSSGAETQYF.